A selection of T cell receptor beta chains follows, all from one sample in a study of T cell responses to AZD1222 COVID-19 vaccine. Only in-frame clones appear in the TCRdb table, and some are missing; sequencing was by immunoSEQ multiplex PCR. This sample has around 120,000 clones, with approximately 90% found just once. Here the sequenced sample was peripheral blood, taken 28 days after the second AZD1222 dose. These receptors came from an adult who received the AZD1222 COVID-19 vaccine. Both conserved end residues are part of each CDR3. Each record gives: V gene, D gene, J gene, clone size, CDR3 protein, CDR3 DNA. The D gene is left open where the match is weak. Clone size is not always given. Where it is, it says once, few, many or a class for expanded clones.

V: TRBV5-6
D: -
J: TRBJ2-7
size: -
CDR3: CASSSRGGFHF
DNA: TGTGCCAGCAGCTCCAGGGGGGGATTTCACTTC

V: TRBV19
D: TRBD2
J: TRBJ2-1
size: -
CDR3: CASSDLGSGRGNEQFF
DNA: TGTGCCAGTAGTGACCTTGGAAGCGGGAGGGGCAATGAGCAGTTCTTC

V: TRBV7-2
D: -
J: TRBJ1-3
size: -
CDR3: CASSSRTALDTGNTIYF
DNA: TGTGCCAGCAGCTCACGGACAGCCCTAGATACTGGAAACACCATATATTTT

V: TRBV29-1
D: -
J: TRBJ2-5
size: -
CDR3: CSVVTGQETQYF
DNA: TGCAGCGTTGTAACGGGGCAAGAGACCCAGTACTTC

V: TRBV30
D: -
J: TRBJ1-3
size: -
CDR3: CAWISRSSGNTIYF
DNA: TGTGCCTGGATAAGTCGTTCCTCTGGAAACACCATATATTTT

V: TRBV24-1
D: -
J: TRBJ1-2
size: -
CDR3: CATSDFEGYGYTF
DNA: TGTGCCACCAGTGATTTTGAAGGCTATGGCTACACCTTC

V: TRBV15
D: -
J: TRBJ1-3
size: -
CDR3: CATSTGAGPGNTIYF
DNA: TGTGCCACCAGTACCGGGGCCGGCCCTGGAAACACCATATATTTT

V: TRBV28
D: TRBD1
J: TRBJ2-7
size: -
CDR3: CASSFVTGDIFYEQYF
DNA: TGTGCCAGCAGTTTTGTAACAGGGGACATCTTCTACGAGCAGTACTTC

V: TRBV2
D: -
J: TRBJ1-2
size: -
CDR3: CASSLEHGGYTF
DNA: TGTGCCAGCAGCCTGGAACACGGAGGCTACACCTTC

V: TRBV9
D: -
J: TRBJ2-1
size: -
CDR3: CASSTRGAGSYNEQFF
DNA: TGTGCCAGCAGCACTAGAGGGGCGGGCTCCTACAATGAGCAGTTCTTC

V: TRBV6-2/TRBV6-3
D: TRBD1
J: TRBJ1-2
size: -
CDR3: CASSYGTADGYTF
DNA: TGTGCCAGCAGTTACGGGACAGCGGATGGCTACACCTTC

V: TRBV3-1/TRBV3-2
D: TRBD2
J: TRBJ2-6
size: -
CDR3: CASSQEPYGLAGVPGANVLTF
DNA: TGTGCCAGCAGCCAAGAACCGTACGGACTAGCGGGAGTGCCTGGGGCCAACGTCCTGACTTTC

V: TRBV19
D: -
J: TRBJ2-1
size: -
CDR3: CASSIGVRDSEQFF
DNA: TGTGCCAGTAGTATAGGTGTGCGGGATAGTGAGCAGTTCTTC

V: TRBV14
D: TRBD1
J: TRBJ1-2
size: -
CDR3: CASSQGRDRFNYGYTF
DNA: TGTGCCAGCAGCCAAGGGCGGGACAGGTTCAACTATGGCTACACCTTC

V: TRBV28
D: -
J: TRBJ1-5
size: -
CDR3: CATREANQPQHF
DNA: TGTGCCACCAGAGAGGCCAATCAGCCCCAGCATTTT

V: TRBV28
D: -
J: TRBJ1-1
size: -
CDR3: CASQWPGKNTEAFF
DNA: TGTGCCAGCCAGTGGCCAGGAAAGAACACTGAAGCTTTCTTT

V: TRBV2
D: -
J: TRBJ1-3
size: -
CDR3: CASSATDFGNTIYF
DNA: TGTGCCAGCAGCGCAACAGATTTTGGAAACACCATATATTTT

V: TRBV30
D: -
J: TRBJ2-3
size: -
CDR3: CAWRRVLGTDTQYF
DNA: TGTGCCTGGAGGAGGGTCCTTGGGACAGATACGCAGTATTTT

V: TRBV15
D: -
J: TRBJ2-6
size: -
CDR3: CATSRDKSSGANVLTF
DNA: TGTGCCACCAGCCGGGACAAAAGCTCTGGGGCCAACGTCCTGACTTTC

V: TRBV29-1
D: TRBD2
J: TRBJ2-5
size: -
CDR3: CSVAGGVAETQYF
DNA: TGCAGCGTTGCGGGGGGAGTGGCAGAGACCCAGTACTTC

V: TRBV9
D: -
J: TRBJ2-1
size: once
CDR3: CASSVVGSSYNEQFF
DNA: TGTGCCAGCAGCGTAGTAGGGTCATCCTACAATGAGCAGTTCTTC

V: TRBV11-2
D: -
J: TRBJ1-1
size: -
CDR3: CASSSGRSDTEAFF
DNA: TGTGCCAGCAGCTCAGGTAGATCGGACACTGAAGCTTTCTTT

V: TRBV20-1
D: TRBD1
J: TRBJ2-7
size: -
CDR3: CSASKRDRGLNEQYF
DNA: TGCAGTGCTAGTAAAAGGGACAGGGGGCTGAACGAGCAGTACTTC

V: TRBV6-1
D: TRBD1
J: TRBJ1-2
size: few
CDR3: CASSDHSRGLHYGYTF
DNA: TGTGCCAGCAGTGACCACTCTAGGGGGCTTCACTATGGCTACACCTTC

V: TRBV28
D: TRBD2
J: TRBJ2-3
size: -
CDR3: CASGLAGTDTQYF
DNA: TGTGCCAGCGGACTAGCTGGCACAGATACGCAGTATTTT

V: TRBV5-6
D: -
J: TRBJ2-7
size: -
CDR3: CASSRSSSGSYEQYF
DNA: TGTGCCAGCAGCCGGTCGAGTTCGGGCTCCTACGAGCAGTACTTC

V: TRBV28
D: -
J: TRBJ2-3
size: -
CDR3: CASSFGLYTDTQYF
DNA: TGTGCCAGCAGTTTTGGACTATACACAGATACGCAGTATTTT

V: TRBV5-6
D: TRBD1
J: TRBJ2-3
size: -
CDR3: CASSYRGVGTDTQYF
DNA: TGTGCCAGCAGCTACAGGGGTGTGGGCACAGATACGCAGTATTTT

V: TRBV11-2
D: TRBD1
J: TRBJ1-1
size: once
CDR3: CASSLGGRDRGPNTEAFF
DNA: TGTGCCAGCAGCTTAGGGGGCCGGGACAGGGGGCCGAACACTGAAGCTTTCTTT

V: TRBV24-1
D: -
J: TRBJ1-5
size: -
CDR3: CATSDSGGDSNQPQHF
DNA: TGTGCCACCAGTGACTCGGGGGGGGATTCAAATCAGCCCCAGCATTTT

V: TRBV7-3
D: TRBD1
J: TRBJ2-7
size: -
CDR3: CASSLGQGSGQQYF
DNA: TGTGCCAGCAGCTTAGGACAGGGTTCCGGGCAGCAGTACTTC

V: TRBV5-8
D: -
J: TRBJ1-1
size: once
CDR3: CASSFTALTEEAFF
DNA: TGTGCCAGCAGCTTCACGGCCTTAACAGAGGAAGCTTTCTTT

V: TRBV11-2
D: -
J: TRBJ1-6
size: -
CDR3: CASSLVASNSPLHF
DNA: TGTGCCAGCAGCTTAGTAGCCAGTAATTCACCCCTCCACTTT

V: TRBV30
D: TRBD1
J: TRBJ2-5
size: -
CDR3: CACKDVITGTGGRETQYF
DNA: TGTGCCTGTAAAGATGTAATAACCGGGACAGGGGGCCGGGAGACCCAGTACTTC

V: TRBV28
D: -
J: TRBJ2-2
size: -
CDR3: CASSLSGNTGELFF
DNA: TGTGCCAGCAGCCTCAGCGGGAACACCGGGGAGCTGTTTTTT

V: TRBV7-8
D: -
J: TRBJ2-1
size: -
CDR3: CASSLFSETVEQFF
DNA: TGTGCCAGCAGCTTATTTTCAGAGACGGTTGAGCAGTTCTTC

V: TRBV15
D: TRBD2
J: TRBJ2-1
size: -
CDR3: CATSRDLLAGNEQFF
DNA: TGTGCCACCAGCAGAGATTTACTAGCGGGGAATGAGCAGTTCTTC

V: TRBV24-1
D: TRBD1
J: TRBJ1-5
size: -
CDR3: CATSDLGDRGWYQPQHF
DNA: TGTGCCACCAGTGATTTGGGGGACAGGGGATGGTATCAGCCCCAGCATTTT

V: TRBV5-1
D: TRBD1
J: TRBJ2-5
size: -
CDR3: CASSLAVWGTGQETQYF
DNA: TGCGCCAGCAGCTTGGCGGTCTGGGGGACAGGGCAAGAGACCCAGTACTTC

V: TRBV24-1
D: TRBD1
J: TRBJ2-1
size: -
CDR3: CATSDPGQSLNEQFF
DNA: TGTGCCACCAGTGATCCGGGACAGAGCCTCAATGAGCAGTTCTTC

V: TRBV4-1
D: TRBD2
J: TRBJ2-3
size: -
CDR3: CASTTLGVMAGASDTQYF
DNA: TGCGCCAGCACCACTCTTGGGGTTATGGCGGGAGCATCAGATACGCAGTATTTT

V: TRBV6-5
D: -
J: TRBJ2-1
size: -
CDR3: CASSPTRDEQFF
DNA: TGTGCCAGCAGTCCTACCCGGGATGAGCAGTTCTTC

V: TRBV7-9
D: TRBD1
J: TRBJ2-1
size: -
CDR3: CASSSTGWYNEQFF
DNA: TGTGCCAGCAGCTCGACAGGGTGGTACAATGAGCAGTTCTTC

V: TRBV7-3
D: TRBD1
J: TRBJ2-1
size: -
CDR3: CASSFGQEPFNEQFF
DNA: TGTGCCAGCAGCTTCGGACAGGAGCCTTTTAATGAGCAGTTCTTC

V: TRBV12-3/TRBV12-4
D: TRBD1
J: TRBJ1-5
size: -
CDR3: CASSLDREPQHF
DNA: TGTGCCAGCAGTCTCGACAGGGAACCCCAGCATTTT

V: TRBV9
D: -
J: TRBJ2-1
size: -
CDR3: CASSAGLYNEQFF
DNA: TGTGCCAGCAGCGCGGGACTCTACAATGAGCAGTTCTTC

V: TRBV5-1
D: TRBD1
J: TRBJ1-6
size: -
CDR3: CASSPAGTDNSPLHF
DNA: TGCGCCAGCAGCCCCGCCGGGACAGATAATTCACCCCTCCACTTT

V: TRBV7-9
D: TRBD2
J: TRBJ2-5
size: -
CDR3: CASSHGGEDQYF
DNA: TGTGCCAGCAGCCATGGGGGGGAGGACCAGTACTTC

V: TRBV28
D: -
J: TRBJ1-1
size: -
CDR3: CATTRASNTEAFF
DNA: TGTGCCACTACCAGGGCATCGAACACTGAAGCTTTCTTT

V: TRBV6-1
D: -
J: TRBJ1-2
size: -
CDR3: CASSEAVIAFYGYTF
DNA: TGTGCCAGCAGTGAAGCGGTGATAGCCTTCTATGGCTACACCTTC

V: TRBV18
D: TRBD2
J: TRBJ2-7
size: -
CDR3: CASSPGLAGVYEQYF
DNA: TGTGCCAGCTCACCAGGACTAGCGGGAGTGTACGAGCAGTACTTC

V: TRBV9
D: TRBD2
J: TRBJ2-1
size: -
CDR3: CASSVGTSGSNEQFF
DNA: TGTGCCAGCAGCGTCGGGACTAGCGGGAGCAATGAGCAGTTCTTC

V: TRBV9
D: TRBD2
J: TRBJ2-2
size: -
CDR3: CASSVAAGGTNTGELFF
DNA: TGTGCCAGCAGCGTAGCAGCGGGAGGTACGAACACCGGGGAGCTGTTTTTT